Listed here is a single TCR beta chain. This record belongs to a study of blood T cell repertoires in COVID-19. Study background: Donors in the United States, Italy and Spain gave samples during acute or convalescent COVID-19.

The data were produced by immunoSEQ multiplex PCR, yet TCRdb's version contains in-frame clones alone and is incomplete. The table records over 200,000 clones, 85% to 90% of them present only once. The sequence came from an older woman with acute or convalescent COVID-19. Material for sequencing was peripheral blood.

The CDR3 DNA follows: TGTGCCAGCAGTACCAGACCTGACAGGGGGCAGTTTAACACTGAAGCTTTCTTT. Translation gives CASSTRPDRGQFNTEAFF. J is TRBJ1-1 and V is TRBV27; 10 nucleotides match TRBD1. V was clipped by 5 bases and J by 2 bases; unmatched bases: 14. This CDR3 spans 18 amino acids. Germline CDR1 is MNHEY and CDR2 is SMNVEV (reference sequence).